This record covers a single T cell receptor beta chain. The antigen remains undetermined. Germline V gene sequence: CDR1 LNHNV, CDR2 YYDKDF (reference sequence). This CDR3 comprises 15 residues. V lost 5 bases to trimming and J lost 3 bases; unmatched junction nucleotides: 8. The data were obtained in a study of beta chain features in type 1 diabetes. Sorting with CD45RO/CCR7/CD25/CD127/CD95/CD27 yielded naive, central memory, regulatory and stem-like memory CD4+ cells. Study-wide points: Shortening of TCRB CDR3s, moderate but significant, appeared in all four CD4+ subsets of Type 1 diabetes patients. For patients, the naive, central memory and Treg TCRB repertoires appeared more alike than for healthy donors. TCRB rearrangement may or may not be influenced by HLA type; here this remained unresolved.

Reverse transcribing all isolated RNA meant expressed TCRB transcripts were sequenced. Assay used: immunoSEQ multiplex PCR; TCRdb lists only in-frame clones, some missing. The repertoire consists of 400,000 to 600,000 clones, with approximately 30% occurring once and the leading ten covering roughly 0.066%. Sequenced material: naive CD4+ T cells from blood. The TCR comes from a man aged 18 to 30 in good health. This sequence joins TRBV15 and TRBJ2-5, with TRBD1 matching 8 bases. The CDR3 DNA reads as TGTGCCACCAGCGGGTCCAGGGGGCGCGAAGAGACCCAGTACTTC. Translated, it gives CATSGSRGREETQYF. Together with reference TRBV15 and TRBJ2-5, the CDR3 gives the full variable domain: DAMVIQNPRYQVTQFGKPVTLSCSQTLNHNVMYWYQQKSSQAPKLLFHYYDKDFNNEADTPDNFQSRRPNTSFCFLDIRSPGLGDTAMYLCATSGSRGREETQYFGPGTRLLVL.